This T cell receptor (beta chain) was recovered during a study of shared clonotypes between healthy human individuals. Generated by immunoSEQ multiplex PCR, the TCRdb table keeps only in-frame clones and is missing some. The sample shows over 400,000 clones, 70% to 85% of them seen only once. On this clone itself: The antigen is not known.

Study conclusions and caveats: The diversity represented, both genetic and in exposure history, was limited by few donors.

CDR1 and CDR2 (germline): SGHAT, FQNNGV. The trim removed 5 bases at V and 7 bases at J, leaving 5 bases unmatched. This CDR3 region has 12 residues. The chain is built from TRBV11-2 and TRBJ2-7; 7 bases map to TRBD1. Sample: PBMCs. The sequence was obtained from a woman aged 35 to 49 in good health. Some clones in this sample may be carry-over from other donors' samples. CDR3 amino acids: CASSQGVSEQYF. The CDR3 DNA follows: TGTGCCAGCAGCCAGGGGGTTTCGGAGCAGTACTTC.